These 9 T cell receptor beta chains came from one sample sequenced in a study of cytomegalovirus exposure and HLA in healthy donors. The PCR employed 60 Vbeta primers together with 13 Jbeta primers. Libraries were prepared by immunoSEQ multiplex PCR; TCRdb keeps only in-frame clonotypes and omits some of them. The data show 150,000 to 200,000 clones, about 78% seen once. The material sequenced was PBMCs. Every receptor here comes from a man aged 55 to 70 in good health and CMV-seronegative.

The rearrangement uses TRBV11-2 and TRBJ1-3; TRBD1 might be the D (6 bases). This CDR3 spans 19 amino acids. The germline V gene encodes CDR1 SGHAT and CDR2 FQNNGV. The V end was cut by 0 bases, the J end by 4 bases, with 22 bases between. The CDR3 nucleotides are TGTGCCAGCAGCTTAGAAGTCGGGCAGGGGCCTTCTGGAGGAAACACCATATATTTT. Encoded protein: CASSLEVGQGPSGGNTIYF.

The V and J genes are TRBV27 and TRBJ1-1, with 8 bases matching TRBD1. Germline-derived CDR1 and CDR2 are MNHEY and SMNVEV (reference sequence). The CDR3 covers 16 residues. With 3 bases clipped from V and 0 bases from J, the junction kept 6 bases outside the gene matches. The CDR3 DNA reads TGTGCCAGCAGTTTTACAGGGGGGAGGTTGAACACTGAAGCTTTCTTT. This encodes CASSFTGGRLNTEAFF.

The chain has TRBV28 and TRBJ1-1, with 7 bases fitting TRBD1. There are 12 residues in the CDR3. J gave up 4 bases and V 6 bases, and 2 bases lay outside the gene matches. The germline V gene encodes CDR1 MDHEN and CDR2 SYDVKM. CDR3 sequence reads: CASRSGGTEAFF. The CDR3 nucleotides read TGTGCCAGCAGATCAGGGGGCACTGAAGCTTTCTTT.

This clone was counted a few times. The genes are TRBV7-7 and TRBJ1-1; 10 bases map to TRBD1. Per germline, CDR1 SSHAT and CDR2 FNYEAQ (reference sequence). There are 15 residues in the CDR3. J gave up 2 bases and V 4 bases, and 4 bases lay outside the gene matches. The chain's CDR3 is CASSWGQGLNTEAFF. The CDR3 nucleotides read TGTGCCAGCAGCTGGGGACAGGGGTTAAACACTGAAGCTTTCTTT.

The chain couples TRBV15 to TRBJ2-3, with 9 bases that match TRBD1. V was pared by 2 bases and J by 0 bases, with 6 bases of the junction left unmatched. CDR1 and CDR2 (germline): LNHNV, YYDKDF (reference sequence). There are 17 residues in the CDR3. The CDR3 DNA reads TGTGCCACCAGCAGACACAGGGGGCGCGGTAGCACAGATACGCAGTATTTT. It is translated as CATSRHRGRGSTDTQYF. The full variable domain, with the rest looked up from reference TRBV15 and TRBJ2-3, is DAMVIQNPRYQVTQFGKPVTLSCSQTLNHNVMYWYQQKSSQAPKLLFHYYDKDFNNEADTPDNFQSRRPNTSFCFLDIRSPGLGDTAMYLCATSRHRGRGSTDTQYFGPGTRLTVL.

The rearrangement links TRBV29-1 to TRBJ1-2, with no clear D. Trimming took off 7 bases at V and 4 bases at J, with 10 bases between the two ends. The CDR3 has 11 residues. In germline, CDR1 is SQVTM, CDR2 ANQGSEA. The DNA of the CDR3 is TGCAGCGCAACAGAATCCTATGGCTACACCTTC. This gives the protein CSATESYGYTF.

The V gene is TRBV5-1, the J gene TRBJ2-6; 8 bases fit TRBD1. The CDR3 is 19 residues long. The V segment lost 0 bases and the J segment 1 base; nucleotides outside the gene matches: 9. CDR1 is SGHRS and CDR2 is YFSETQ in the germline V gene. The CDR3 loop reads CASSLAGGQAGSGANVLTF. The CDR3 coding sequence is TGCGCCAGCAGCTTGGCCGGGGGACAGGCAGGATCTGGGGCCAACGTCCTGACTTTC.

The rearrangement uses TRBV7-9 and TRBJ2-7, with 8 positions matching TRBD2. The CDR3 totals 14 residues. V lost 5 bases to trimming and J lost 4 bases; unmatched junction nucleotides: 7. Germline values: CDR1 SEHNR, CDR2 FQNEAQ (reference sequence). In DNA form, the CDR3 reads TGTGCCAGCAGCCCCTGGACTAGCATGTACGAGCAGTACTTC. Protein: CASSPWTSMYEQYF. Complete variable domain (other parts from reference TRBV7-9 and TRBJ2-7): DTGVSQNPRHKITKRGQNVTFRCDPISEHNRLYWYRQTLGQGPEFLTYFQNEAQLEKSRLLSDRFSAERPKGSFSTLEIQRTEQGDSAMYLCASSPWTSMYEQYFGPGTRLTVT.

The chain is built from TRBV28 and TRBJ1-1, with 11 bases aligning to TRBD1. CDR1 and CDR2 from the germline V gene are MDHEN and SYDVKM. With 6 bases clipped from V and 3 bases from J, the junction kept 3 bases outside the gene matches. This CDR3 comprises 14 residues. CDR3 DNA: TGTGCCAGCAGACCGGACAGGGGGCACACTGAAGCTTTCTTT. Translation: CASRPDRGHTEAFF.